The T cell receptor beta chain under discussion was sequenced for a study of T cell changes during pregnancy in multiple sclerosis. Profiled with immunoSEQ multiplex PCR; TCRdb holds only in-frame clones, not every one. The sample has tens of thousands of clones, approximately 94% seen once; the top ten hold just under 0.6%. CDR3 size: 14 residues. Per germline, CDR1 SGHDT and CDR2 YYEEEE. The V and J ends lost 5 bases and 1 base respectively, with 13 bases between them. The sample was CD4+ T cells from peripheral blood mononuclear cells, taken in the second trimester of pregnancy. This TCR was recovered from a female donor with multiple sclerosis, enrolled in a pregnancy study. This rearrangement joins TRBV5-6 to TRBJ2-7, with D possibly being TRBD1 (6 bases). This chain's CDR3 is CASSWGTTSYEQYF. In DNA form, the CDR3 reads TGTGCCAGCAGTTGGGGGACAACTTCCTACGAGCAGTACTTC.